The present entry profiles one T cell receptor beta chain with its context. Its target antigen remains unknown. No much larger clone exists at a distance of one base, and base qualities are not known. Each collaborating institution followed its own protocols to collect whole blood in K2EDTA tubes. For TCRbeta analysis, collaborators shipped samples as frozen whole blood, isolated PBMCs, or DNA extracted from either of those sample types. CDR1 SQVTM and CDR2 ANQGSEA are derived from the germline V gene. The CDR3 measures 14 amino acids from cysteine to phenylalanine. Only the CDR3 DNA is retained, 42 bases long and in frame from the first base. For this chain, trimming is 6 bases at the V end and 4 bases at the J end, and the number of junction bases without a gene match is 11. These data come from a study of blood T cell repertoires in COVID-19 (dated by TCRdb to 2018 to 2020). Regarding the study in general: Samples from collaborators originated in the United States, Italy and Spain and spanned both the acute and convalescent phases of COVID-19. A freely available public database, intended as a resource for researchers studying the immune response to SARS-CoV-2, is where the repertoires were released. The prospective study material was composed of cDNA or gDNA derived from T cells, B-cell-depleted T cells, or PBMCs. Deeply sampled blood TCRbeta repertoires from subjects exposed to, actively infected with, or recovered from COVID-19 were included in the dataset. Where available, HLA class I and class II types were obtained from metadata supplied by the sample provider rather than from assay-based typing. Samples came from the ongoing ImmuneRACE study (first 160 participants) plus 1,254 subjects from 6 global collaborators. A de-identified subject ID, COVID-19 status, age in years and sex were almost always included in the sample metadata. General findings and caveats noted by the study authors: The quantity of clinical and demographic metadata differed by source and by participant and was supplied without curation.

TCRbeta CDR3 regions were amplified from genomic DNA using the immunoSEQ Assay, a bias-controlled multiplex PCR. The published analysis was carried out like this. The number of nucleated cells in each sample was estimated from the amplification of reference gene primers within the assay. To quantify the absolute abundance of each unique TCRbeta CDR3 rearrangement, sequence reads were collapsed and filtered. Productive Simpson clonality was computed per sample as the square root of Simpson's diversity index over productive rearrangements. TCRdb holds this immuneACCESS table with in-frame rearrangements only. Some clones are missing; in checked studies, unresolved V genes explain under half, and the rest has no known cause. The V and J calls and clone size come from that table; D and trimming were worked out from the DNA. This sample holds roughly 410,000 clones; roughly 90% were observed only once. The ten largest clones represent more than 1% of the sample.

The source material was peripheral blood. Recombination linked TRBV29-1 to TRBJ2-7; a stretch of 8 junction bases matches TRBD1. The clonotype originates from a man aged 35-49 years with acute or convalescent COVID-19. CDR3 loop: CSVFAGTGLYEQYF. The bases are TGCAGCGTCTTCGCCGGGACAGGACTTTACGAGCAGTACTTC.